Reported below is one T cell receptor beta chain. The V gene lost 3 bases and the J gene lost 7 bases, with 12 bases spanning the gap. Germline CDR1 and CDR2: MDHEN and SYDVKM. The CDR3 covers 14 residues. The data belong to a study of blood T cell repertoires in COVID-19. Profiled with immunoSEQ multiplex PCR; TCRdb holds only in-frame clones, not every one. The table has 250,000 to 300,000 clones, around 87% seen once; the top ten hold about 5%. The sequencing input was peripheral blood. The V and J genes are TRBV28 and TRBJ1-4; D may be TRBD1 (5 bases). The TCR comes from a woman aged 55-70 years with COVID-19, enrolled during active disease. The CDR3 spells CASSLSGAREKLFF. Written as DNA, the CDR3 is TGTGCCAGCAGTTTGAGTGGGGCGCGTGAAAAACTGTTTTTT.